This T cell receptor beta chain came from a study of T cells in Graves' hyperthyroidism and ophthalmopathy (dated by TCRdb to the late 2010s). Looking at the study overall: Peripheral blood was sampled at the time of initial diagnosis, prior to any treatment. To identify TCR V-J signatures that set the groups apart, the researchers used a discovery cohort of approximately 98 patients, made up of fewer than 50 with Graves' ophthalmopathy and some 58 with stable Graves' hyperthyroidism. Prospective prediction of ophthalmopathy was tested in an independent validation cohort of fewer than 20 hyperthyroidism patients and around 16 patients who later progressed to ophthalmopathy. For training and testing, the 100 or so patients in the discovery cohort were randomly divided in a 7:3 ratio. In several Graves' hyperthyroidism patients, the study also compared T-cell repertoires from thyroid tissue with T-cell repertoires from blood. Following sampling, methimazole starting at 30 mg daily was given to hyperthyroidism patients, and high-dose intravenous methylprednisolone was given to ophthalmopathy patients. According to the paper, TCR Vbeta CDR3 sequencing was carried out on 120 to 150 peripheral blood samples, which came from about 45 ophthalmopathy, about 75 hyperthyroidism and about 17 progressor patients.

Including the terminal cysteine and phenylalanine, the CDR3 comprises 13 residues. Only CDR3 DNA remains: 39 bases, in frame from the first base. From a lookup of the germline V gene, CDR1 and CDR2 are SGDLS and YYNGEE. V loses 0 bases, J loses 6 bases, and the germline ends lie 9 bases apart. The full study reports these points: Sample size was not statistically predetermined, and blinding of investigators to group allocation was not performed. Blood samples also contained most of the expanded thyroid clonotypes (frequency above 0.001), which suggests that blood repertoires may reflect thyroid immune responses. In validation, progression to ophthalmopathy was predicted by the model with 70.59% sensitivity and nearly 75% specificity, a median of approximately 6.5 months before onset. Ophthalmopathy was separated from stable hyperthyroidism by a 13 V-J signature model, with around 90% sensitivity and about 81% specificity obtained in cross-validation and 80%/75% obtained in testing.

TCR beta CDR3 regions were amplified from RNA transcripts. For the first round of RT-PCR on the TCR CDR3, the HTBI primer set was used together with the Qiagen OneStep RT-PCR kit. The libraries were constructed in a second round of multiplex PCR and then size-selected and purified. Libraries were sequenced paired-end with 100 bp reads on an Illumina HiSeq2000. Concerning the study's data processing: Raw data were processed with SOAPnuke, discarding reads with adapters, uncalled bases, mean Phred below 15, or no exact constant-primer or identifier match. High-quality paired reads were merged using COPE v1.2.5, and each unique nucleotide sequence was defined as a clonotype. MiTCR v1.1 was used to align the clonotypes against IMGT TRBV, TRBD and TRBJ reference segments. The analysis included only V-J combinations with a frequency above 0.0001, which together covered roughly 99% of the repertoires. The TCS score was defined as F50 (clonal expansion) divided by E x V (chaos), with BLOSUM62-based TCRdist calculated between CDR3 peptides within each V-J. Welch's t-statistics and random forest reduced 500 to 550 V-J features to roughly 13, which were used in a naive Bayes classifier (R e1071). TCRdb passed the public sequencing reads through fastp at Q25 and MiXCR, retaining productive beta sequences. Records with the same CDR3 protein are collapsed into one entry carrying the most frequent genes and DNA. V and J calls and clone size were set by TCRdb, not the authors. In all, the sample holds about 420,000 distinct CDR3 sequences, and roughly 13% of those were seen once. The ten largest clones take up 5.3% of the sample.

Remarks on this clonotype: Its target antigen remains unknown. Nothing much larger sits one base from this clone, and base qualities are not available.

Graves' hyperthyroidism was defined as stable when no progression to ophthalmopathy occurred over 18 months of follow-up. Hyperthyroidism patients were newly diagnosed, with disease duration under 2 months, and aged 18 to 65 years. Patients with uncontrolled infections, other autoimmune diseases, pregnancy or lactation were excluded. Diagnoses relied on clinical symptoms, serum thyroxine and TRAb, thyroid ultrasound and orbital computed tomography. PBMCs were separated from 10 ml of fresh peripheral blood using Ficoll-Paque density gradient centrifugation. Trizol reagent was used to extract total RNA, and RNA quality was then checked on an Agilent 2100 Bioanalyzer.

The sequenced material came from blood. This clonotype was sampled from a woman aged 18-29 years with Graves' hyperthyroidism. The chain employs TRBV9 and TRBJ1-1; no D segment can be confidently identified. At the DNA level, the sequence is TGTGCCAGCAGCGTAGTAGAATCCGCTGAAGCTTTCTTT. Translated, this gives CASSVVESAEAFF.